The clone carrying this TCR beta chain was counted at least ten times. Its cognate antigen is unknown. This sample is drawn from a study of CD8 T cells in ankylosing spondylitis. Preparation of TCR beta libraries was done by quantitative 5'-RACE with molecular barcodes. TCRdb passed the 5' RACE reads through MiXCR, listing each CDR3 protein once. Of 350,000 or so distinct CDR3 sequences listed, around a tenth are singletons. The CDR3 loop spans 14 amino acids. With V trimmed by 5 bases and J by 2 bases, 6 bases remained unmatched. Notes on the study in general: Enrichment of disease-linked clones was reportedly significant in matched ankylosing spondylitis synovial fluid. In ankylosing spondylitis blood, a motif of roughly 8 highly homologous TCR beta variants appeared characteristic. Peripheral blood samples showed relatively rare disease-linked clones, and these clones were CD8+.

The chain joins TRBV12-3 or TRBV12-4 to TRBJ2-7; 7 bases are shared with TRBD1. The sequenced sample consisted of blood, either unsorted or a sorted T cell fraction (not recorded which). The clonotype originates from a female donor with ankylosing spondylitis or in good health (not recorded which). The CDR3 DNA reads TGTGCCAGCAGTGCTTTGGGGACAGCCTACGAGCAGTACTTC. This codes for CASSALGTAYEQYF.